This section outlines one T cell receptor beta chain sequence together with its context. Its antigen is not known. This sample is part of a study of cytomegalovirus exposure and HLA in healthy donors. The PCR contained 60 Vbeta and 13 Jbeta primers. Data came from immunoSEQ multiplex PCR; TCRdb stores just in-frame clones and leaves some out. In total, the table holds 150,000 or so clones. With 3 bases clipped from V and 0 bases from J, the junction kept 5 bases outside the gene matches. The CDR3 contains 16 residues. Germline CDR1 is SGDLS and CDR2 is YYNGEE. Points from the study as a whole: TCR beta chains associated with HLA were, in a later analysis, more clonally expanded than equally common others.

Sequencing was carried out using PBMCs. The rearrangement uses TRBV9 and TRBJ1-4; 7 bases are a match to TRBD1. This TCR derives from a woman aged 18 to 35 in good health and CMV-seronegative. The CDR3: CASSAGDSATNEKLFF. CDR3 nucleotides: TGTGCCAGCAGCGCCGGGGACAGTGCAACTAATGAAAAACTGTTTTTT.